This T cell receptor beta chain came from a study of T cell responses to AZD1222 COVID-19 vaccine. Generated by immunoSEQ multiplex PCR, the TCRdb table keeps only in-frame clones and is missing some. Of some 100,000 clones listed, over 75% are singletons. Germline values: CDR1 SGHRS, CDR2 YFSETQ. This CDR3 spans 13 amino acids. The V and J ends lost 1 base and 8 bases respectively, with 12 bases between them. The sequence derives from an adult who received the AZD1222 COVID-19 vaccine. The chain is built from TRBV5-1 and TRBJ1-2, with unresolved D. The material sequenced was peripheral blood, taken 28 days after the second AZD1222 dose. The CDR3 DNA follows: TGCGCCAGCAGCTTGAATGAGGGCGGCGGCTACACCTTC. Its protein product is CASSLNEGGGYTF.